The clone carrying this TCR beta chain was observed a few times. Its specificity is unknown. Germline-derived CDR1 and CDR2 are GTSNPN and SVGIG (reference sequence). This CDR3 is built from 15 residues. Trimming cost V 5 bases and J 10 bases; bases outside gene matches: 12. The PCR had 60 Vbeta and 13 Jbeta primers. The table came from immunoSEQ multiplex PCR; TCRdb's copy has only in-frame clones and leaves some out. This sample has 100,000 to 150,000 clones; 74% occur once, and the top ten carry less than 4%. These donors, healthy bone marrow donors, were studied. The source of the sample is a study of cytomegalovirus exposure and HLA in healthy donors. Study-wide results and limits: Cytomegalovirus association was listed for under 200 TCR beta chains. In vitro experiments confirmed that three CMV-associated chains were specific for CMV antigens. Trimming of TCR beta V- and J-genes showed a link, identified in a later analysis, to a missense DCLRE1C variant.

Sequenced input: PBMCs. J is TRBJ1-6 and V is TRBV30; 9 nucleotides agree with TRBD1. This TCR derives from a man in his forties in good health and CMV-seropositive. The CDR3 region is CAWGPQQGANSPLHF. Here the CDR3 DNA reads TGTGCCTGGGGCCCGCAACAGGGGGCGAACTCACCCCTCCACTTT.